This record looks at one TCR beta chain sequence and its context. This CDR3 has 17 amino acids. V lost 4 bases and J lost 4, with 20 bases in between. CDR1 is MNHNS, CDR2 SASEGT, per germline. These data come from a study of blood T cell repertoires in COVID-19. Study-level information: Both acute and convalescent COVID-19 samples were obtained from the United States, Italy and Spain. From T cells, B-cell-depleted T cells, or PBMCs came the material, which was cDNA or gDNA.

In the original workflow: Amplification of reference gene primers was used by the study to estimate nucleated cell counts. Sequencing used immunoSEQ multiplex PCR; TCRdb keeps in-frame clones, though not all of them. V and J calls and clone size follow that table, whereas D and trimming were derived from the DNA. The sample carries some 66,000 clones, over 80% recorded once. This clonotype was sampled from a human donor in a cohort sampled during active COVID-19. The sample taken for sequencing was peripheral blood. The V gene is TRBV6-1, the J gene TRBJ1-5; TRBD1 is a possible D gene (6 bases). CDR3 protein: CASSGINRVGINQPQHF. The CDR3 DNA reads TGTGCCAGCAGTGGCATAAACAGGGTGGGGATTAATCAGCCCCAGCATTTT.